These 28 T cell receptor beta chains came from one sample sequenced in a study of CD8 T cells in Susac syndrome. Reverse transcription of roughly 0.45 to 1 ug RNA was performed with random hexamers. TCRdb independently ran MiXCR on the immunoSEQ multiplex PCR reads; one entry per CDR3 protein. Altogether about 150,000 distinct CDR3 sequences are present, 90% to 95% being singletons, with the ten largest covering over 0.1%. The sample comprised CD4+ T cells from PBMCs. These receptors were taken from a human donor with multiple sclerosis.

The CDR3 region is CASSLDPGTNTEAFF. In DNA, the CDR3 is TGTGCCAGCAGCTTGGATCCGGGAACGAACACTGAAGCTTTCTTT. The gene calls are TRBV5-6 and TRBJ1-1, with unresolved D. The CDR3 extends over 15 amino acids. Between the trimmed V and J ends, which lost 0 bases and 1 base, there was a span of 10 bases. CDR1 is SGHDT, CDR2 YYEEEE, per germline.

The V call is TRBV19, the J call TRBJ1-2; TRBD1 is a possible D gene (5 bases). CDR3 size: 15 residues. Germline lookup yields CDR1 LNHDA and CDR2 SQIVND (reference sequence). The V end lost 3 bases, the J end lost 0 bases, and 11 bases lay between the germline ends. Here the CDR3 reads CASSITGLANYGYTF. The CDR3 coding sequence is TGTGCCAGTAGTATTACGGGACTGGCTAACTATGGCTACACCTTC. The full variable domain, in which reference TRBV19 and TRBJ1-2 provide the parts outside the CDR3, is DGGITQSPKYLFRKEGQNVTLSCEQNLNHDAMYWYRQDPGQGLRLIYYSQIVNDFQKGDIAEGYSVSREKKESFPLTVTSAQKNPTAFYLCASSITGLANYGYTFGSGTRLTVV.

The chain has TRBV3-1 and TRBJ1-2, with D perhaps matching TRBD1 (5 bases). This CDR3 contains 14 residues. Trimming removed 0 bases from V and 8 bases from J, with 13 bases in between. Germline assignment: CDR1 LGHDT and CDR2 YNNKEL (reference sequence). The DNA for the CDR3 is TGTGCCAGCAGCCAAGATCCAGGGATTGGCGGCTACACCTTC. Its protein product is CASSQDPGIGGYTF.

The sample holds one count of this clonotype. This chain uses TRBV27 with TRBJ2-2; 11 positions match TRBD2. CDR1 is MNHEY and CDR2 is SMNVEV in the germline V gene (reference sequence). This CDR3 has 16 residues. V lost 6 bases and J lost 7; bases outside the gene matches: 10. This CDR3 reads CASRAGLAGGFGELFF. The CDR3 coding sequence is TGTGCCAGCAGAGCCGGGCTAGCGGGAGGATTCGGGGAGCTGTTTTTT.

V gene TRBV5-1 combines with J gene TRBJ2-1, with 10 bases that match TRBD2. The CDR3 length is 16 residues. The V and J ends lost 1 base and 7 bases, in that order; junction bases with no gene match: 8. Germline V lookup: CDR1 SGHRS, CDR2 YFSETQ. In nucleotides, the CDR3 is TGCGCCAGCAGCTTGTGGGCTAGCGGGAGTCTAAATGAGCAGTTCTTC. Residues: CASSLWASGSLNEQFF. The entire variable domain, with the rest obtained from reference TRBV5-1 and TRBJ2-1, is as follows: KAGVTQTPRYLIKTRGQQVTLSCSPISGHRSVSWYQQTPGQGLQFLFEYFSETQRNKGNFPGRFSGRQFSNSRSEMNVSTLELGDSALYLCASSLWASGSLNEQFFGPGTRLTVL.

V is TRBV27 and J is TRBJ2-1; TRBD2 aligns across 13 bases. The CDR3 extends over 18 amino acids. Germline V gives CDR1 MNHEY, CDR2 SMNVEV (reference sequence). V trimming: 6 bases; J trimming: 7 bases; junction bases outside the gene matches: 15. CDR3 in amino acids: CASSPLGLAGDLGNEQFF. CDR3 nucleotide sequence: TGTGCCAGCAGCCCCCTCGGACTAGCGGGAGATCTGGGAAATGAGCAGTTCTTC.

The chain carries TRBV6-6 and TRBJ2-3; a possible D gene is TRBD2 (5 bases). This CDR3 is 16 amino acids long. V lost 0 bases to trimming and J lost 5 bases, with 15 bases between them. Germline values: CDR1 MNHNY, CDR2 SVGAGI (reference sequence). The CDR3 DNA follows: TGTGCCAGCAGTTACTCCAGTGTGAGGGTCAGAGATACGCAGTATTTT. It encodes CASSYSSVRVRDTQYF.

The chain carries TRBV5-1 and TRBJ2-3; 13 bases map to TRBD2. With V trimmed by 6 bases and J by 6 bases, 4 bases remained unmatched. The CDR3 runs to 14 residues. CDR1 is SGHRS, CDR2 YFSETQ, per germline. The CDR3 here is CASILTSGGDTQYF. CDR3 nucleotide sequence: TGCGCCAGCATCCTGACTAGCGGGGGGGATACGCAGTATTTT.

The chain uses TRBV9 and TRBJ2-5; D remains unclear. The ends were cut back, 3 bases at V and 1 base at J, with 13 bases in the middle. The CDR3 covers 15 residues. The V gene's germline CDR1 is SGDLS and CDR2 YYNGEE. CDR3 DNA: TGTGCCAGCAGCGCAAAATGGATGAGCCAAGAGACCCAGTACTTC. It yields the protein CASSAKWMSQETQYF.

This chain joins TRBV18 and TRBJ1-2; D not resolved. The CDR3 totals 15 residues. The V gene's germline CDR1 is KGHSH and CDR2 LQKENI. V was shortened by 1 base and J by 0 bases, with 9 bases between the two germline ends. The CDR3 spells CASSPRMDPNYGYTF. DNA for the CDR3: TGTGCCAGCTCACCACGTATGGACCCTAACTATGGCTACACCTTC.

This clonotype was counted a single time. This rearrangement joins TRBV7-6 to TRBJ2-7; TRBD2 aligns across 8 bases. Germline assignment: CDR1 SGHVS and CDR2 FNYEAQ. This CDR3 comprises 16 residues. V dropped 1 base and J dropped 0; count of bases not matched to a gene: 5. The CDR3 sequence: CASSLGSLAGSYEQYF. DNA of the CDR3: TGTGCCAGCAGCTTAGGAAGCCTAGCGGGCTCCTACGAGCAGTACTTC.

Only one count was recorded for this clonotype. V is TRBV14 and J is TRBJ2-7; the D is unclear. In germline, CDR1 is SGHDN, CDR2 FVKESK. V gave up 4 bases and J gave up 1 base, with 17 bases separating them. The CDR3 contains 16 residues. This CDR3 is CASSPLAGQGSYEQYF. The CDR3 coding sequence is TGTGCCAGCAGCCCACTGGCAGGTCAAGGTTCCTACGAGCAGTACTTC.

The chain couples TRBV30 to TRBJ1-4; 7 bases fit TRBD1. In germline, CDR1 is GTSNPN, CDR2 SVGIG (reference sequence). The CDR3 has 11 residues. Trimming took 5 bases from V and 16 from J; bases not matched to a gene: 10. The CDR3 region is CAWGPAGGPFF. The CDR3 DNA reads as TGTGCCTGGGGCCCCGCAGGGGGGCCGTTTTTT. Variable domain in full (rest from reference TRBV30 and TRBJ1-4): SQTIHQWPATLVQPVGSPLSLECTVEGTSNPNLYWYRQAAGRGLQLLFYSVGIGQISSEVPQNLSASRPQDRQFILSSKKLLLSDSGFYLCAWGPAGGPFFGSGTQLSVL.

The rearrangement joins TRBV4-1 to TRBJ1-2; the D is unclear. Germline CDR1 MGHRA, CDR2 YSYEKL. V gave up 1 base and J gave up 8 bases, with 20 bases separating them. This CDR3 is 16 amino acids long. The DNA of the CDR3 is TGCGCCAGCAGCCAAGTCGGATCCGGGCAGGTGGGCGGCTACACCTTC. Protein product: CASSQVGSGQVGGYTF.

This clonotype was counted once. V and J are TRBV9 and TRBJ1-6, with D possibly being TRBD1 (5 bases). The CDR3 is made up of 15 amino acids. Germline V gene sequence: CDR1 SGDLS, CDR2 YYNGEE. The ends were cut back, 7 bases at V and 3 bases at J, with 14 bases in the middle. CDR3 DNA sequence: TGTGCCAGCTCATACCGGGACGGCTATAATTCACCCCTCCACTTT. Protein sequence: CASSYRDGYNSPLHF.

This sequence joins TRBV28 and TRBJ2-1; no definite D call. This CDR3 contains 11 residues. Germline CDR1 MDHEN, CDR2 SYDVKM. Trimming removed 2 bases from V and 6 bases from J, with 2 bases in between. CDR3 residues: CASSLRNEQFF. The CDR3 DNA reads TGTGCCAGCAGTTTACGCAATGAGCAGTTCTTC.

The chain employs TRBV5-6 and TRBJ1-5, with TRBD1 as a possible D gene (6 bases). Per germline, CDR1 SGHDT and CDR2 YYEEEE. The V gene lost 3 bases and the J gene lost 6 bases, with 13 bases spanning the gap. The CDR3 is 14 amino acids. The CDR3 loop reads CASSSRGMSQPQHF. DNA of the CDR3: TGTGCCAGCAGCTCCAGGGGAATGAGTCAGCCCCAGCATTTT.

The chain combines TRBV27 with TRBJ2-7; D is possibly TRBD2 (5 bases). Germline-derived CDR1 and CDR2 are MNHEY and SMNVEV (reference sequence). V lost 8 bases, J lost 5 bases, and 22 bases lay in between. The CDR3 covers 15 residues. CDR3 in DNA: TGTGCCAGCGGCCTAGGACGATCCTCTAGCCACGAGCAGTACTTC. Protein: CASGLGRSSSHEQYF.

The CDR3 coding sequence is TGTGCCAGCACGTCGGACAGCTACGAGCAGTACTTC. Translation gives CASTSDSYEQYF. The chain carries TRBV18 and TRBJ2-7, with a possible D match to TRBD1 (6 bases). Germline CDR1 is KGHSH and CDR2 is LQKENI. CDR3 size: 12 residues. Between the trimmed V and J ends, which lost 8 bases and 3 bases, there was a span of 11 bases.

The rearrangement links TRBV3-1 to TRBJ2-1; D possibly corresponds to TRBD1 (6 bases). This CDR3 spans 16 amino acids. In germline, CDR1 is LGHDT, CDR2 YNNKEL (reference sequence). V shed 2 bases and J shed 1 base, with 12 bases lying between them. The CDR3 is CASSQTGRPSYNEQFF. The CDR3 bases are TGTGCCAGCAGCCAAACAGGGCGTCCTTCCTACAATGAGCAGTTCTTC.

The V and J genes are TRBV28 and TRBJ2-1; 9 nucleotides match TRBD2. The germline V gene encodes CDR1 MDHEN and CDR2 SYDVKM. The V segment lost 5 bases and the J segment 5 bases; nucleotides outside the gene matches: 19. The CDR3 runs 19 residues. The CDR3 protein is CASSPPTSYSGRKDNEQFF. Here the CDR3 DNA reads TGTGCCAGCAGTCCCCCCACCTCATATAGCGGGAGAAAGGACAATGAGCAGTTCTTC.

This sequence joins TRBV3-1 and TRBJ1-2; TRBD1 is a possible D gene (5 bases). CDR3 size: 13 residues. The germline CDR1 and CDR2 sequences are LGHDT and YNNKEL (reference sequence). V was clipped by 2 bases and J by 8 bases, with 12 bases between them. The CDR3 is CASSQRQRGGYTF. As DNA, the CDR3 is TGTGCCAGCAGCCAACGACAGCGGGGAGGCTACACCTTC.

This sequence joins TRBV27 and TRBJ2-7; 7 nucleotides align to TRBD2. This CDR3 has 14 amino acids. In germline, CDR1 is MNHEY, CDR2 SMNVEV (reference sequence). Trimming took 2 bases from V and 4 from J; bases not matched to a gene: 5. CDR3 in amino acids: CASSLVGGKYEQYF. Here the CDR3 DNA reads TGTGCCAGCAGTTTAGTCGGGGGGAAATACGAGCAGTACTTC.

The chain has TRBV29-1 and TRBJ1-5; TRBD1 agrees at 7 bases. Germline-derived CDR1 and CDR2 are SQVTM and ANQGSEA. V shed 7 bases and J 6 bases; nucleotides not matched to a gene: 12. This CDR3 is built from 14 residues. The CDR3 bases are TGCAGCGCAACCTCAGGGGGTTCTAGTCAGCCCCAGCATTTT. Protein product: CSATSGGSSQPQHF.

The gene calls are TRBV30 and TRBJ2-5; TRBD2 is a possible D gene (6 bases). Trimming shortened V by 4 bases and J by 4 bases, and 7 bases separated the two germline ends. The CDR3 is 11 amino acids. Germline lookup yields CDR1 GTSNPN and CDR2 SVGIG (reference sequence). In DNA, the CDR3 is TGTGCCTGGACTAGCGTAGAGACCCAGTACTTC. It specifies CAWTSVETQYF.

The rearrangement joins TRBV27 to TRBJ1-2; TRBD1 agrees at 7 bases. CDR3 length: 16 amino acids. Per germline, CDR1 MNHEY and CDR2 SMNVEV (reference sequence). J lost 4 bases, V lost 6 bases, and 14 bases had no gene match. In DNA, the CDR3 is TGTGCCAGCAGCCCCGGGACAGCCGTTATAGGCTATGGCTACACCTTC. This codes for CASSPGTAVIGYGYTF.

The chain carries TRBV30 and TRBJ2-1; 8 bases are shared with TRBD1. Germline V CDR1 and CDR2: GTSNPN, SVGIG (reference sequence). Trimming at V came to 2 bases and at J to 4 bases, leaving 13 bases not matched to a gene. The CDR3 runs 17 residues. The CDR3 is CAWSNLGRDRTYNEQFF. The CDR3, as DNA: TGTGCCTGGAGTAACCTCGGCCGGGACAGGACTTACAATGAGCAGTTCTTC.

V gene TRBV5-4 combines with J gene TRBJ2-5; possibly TRBD1 for D (5 bases). Looked up from germline, CDR1 is SGHNT and CDR2 is YYREEE (reference sequence). This CDR3 contains 17 residues. V was pared by 1 base and J by 5 bases, with 21 bases between. The CDR3 DNA is TGTGCCAGCAGCTTGTCGTCCGGGCGCCAATCAGGGGAGACCCAGTACTTC. It codes for CASSLSSGRQSGETQYF.